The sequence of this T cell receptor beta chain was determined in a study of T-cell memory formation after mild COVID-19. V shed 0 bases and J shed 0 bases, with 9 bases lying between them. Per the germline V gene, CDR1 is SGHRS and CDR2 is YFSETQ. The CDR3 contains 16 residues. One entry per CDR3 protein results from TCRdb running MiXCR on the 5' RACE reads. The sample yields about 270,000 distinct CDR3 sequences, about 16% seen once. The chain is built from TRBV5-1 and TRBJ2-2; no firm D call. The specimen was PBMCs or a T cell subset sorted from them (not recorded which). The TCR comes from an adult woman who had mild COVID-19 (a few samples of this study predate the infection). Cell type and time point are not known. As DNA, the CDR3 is TGCGCCAGCAGCTTGGTTCAGGCCGCGAACACCGGGGAGCTGTTTTTT. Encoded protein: CASSLVQAANTGELFF.